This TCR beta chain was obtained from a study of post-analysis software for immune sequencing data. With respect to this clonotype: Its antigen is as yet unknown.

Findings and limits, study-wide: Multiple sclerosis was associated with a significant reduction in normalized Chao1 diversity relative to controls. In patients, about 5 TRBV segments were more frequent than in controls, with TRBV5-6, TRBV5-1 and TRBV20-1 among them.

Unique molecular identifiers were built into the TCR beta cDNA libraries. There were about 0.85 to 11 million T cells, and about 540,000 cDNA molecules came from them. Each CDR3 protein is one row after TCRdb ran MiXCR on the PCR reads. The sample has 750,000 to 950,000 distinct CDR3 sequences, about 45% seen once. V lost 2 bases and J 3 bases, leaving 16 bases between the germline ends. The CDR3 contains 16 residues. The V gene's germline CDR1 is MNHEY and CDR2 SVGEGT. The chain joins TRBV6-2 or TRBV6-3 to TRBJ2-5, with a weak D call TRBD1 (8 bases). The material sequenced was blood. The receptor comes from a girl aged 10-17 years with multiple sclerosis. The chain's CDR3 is CASSYKGQGGEETQYF. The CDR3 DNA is TGTGCCAGCAGTTACAAAGGACAGGGAGGGGAAGAGACCCAGTACTTC.